The next 10 T cell receptor beta chains were all read from a single sample in a study of CD8 T cells in Susac syndrome. The authors reverse transcribed roughly 0.5 to 1 ug RNA with random hexamers. TCRdb re-derived calls from the immunoSEQ multiplex PCR reads in MiXCR, one entry per CDR3 protein. The table records under 250,000 distinct CDR3 sequences, 80% to 95% of them present only once. Sequencing input: CD4+ T cells from PBMCs. The receptors derive from a human donor with multiple sclerosis.

The V and J genes are TRBV29-1 and TRBJ2-2; the D gene is possibly TRBD1 (5 bases). The CDR3 runs to 12 residues. Trimming pared 7 bases from V and 6 bases from J, leaving 12 bases between. CDR1 is SQVTM, CDR2 ANQGSEA, per germline. The CDR3 bases are TGCAGCGCCAATCAGGGTCCCGGGGAGCTGTTTTTT. It translates to CSANQGPGELFF.

The chain carries TRBV7-9 and TRBJ2-3; D might be TRBD2 (5 bases). V lost 1 base and J lost 4, with 9 bases in between. CDR3 length: 14 amino acids. CDR1 and CDR2 (germline): SEHNR, FQNEAQ (reference sequence). CDR3 loop: CASSLGRGSDTQYF. As DNA, the CDR3 is TGTGCCAGCAGCTTAGGGCGAGGGTCAGATACGCAGTATTTT.

This rearrangement joins TRBV3-1 to TRBJ2-1; D gene uncertain. The germline V gene encodes CDR1 LGHDT and CDR2 YNNKEL (reference sequence). V shed 6 bases and J shed 10 bases, with 13 bases lying between them. The CDR3 sequence is 12 residues long. For the CDR3, the DNA is TGTGCCAGCAGTCTGACCGTGGGGGAGCAGTTCTTC. Protein: CASSLTVGEQFF.

Comments on this clonotype: Compared with germline, one end of the junction differs, possibly owing to a read error. The gene calls are TRBV7-7 and TRBJ2-2; no clear D gene. Germline V CDR1 and CDR2: SSHAT, FNYEAQ (reference sequence). The CDR3 loop spans 13 amino acids. The DNA of the CDR3 is TGTGCTAGCAGCTCCGAAGGGACCGGGGAGCTGTTTTTT. Encoded protein: CASSSEGTGELFF.

This clonotype was detected once. This chain connects TRBV6-5 to TRBJ2-1, with a possible D match to TRBD1 (6 bases). The CDR3 covers 11 residues. V lost 7 bases to trimming and J lost 9 bases, with 10 bases between them. Per the germline V gene, CDR1 is MNHEY and CDR2 is SVGAGI. The DNA of the CDR3 is TGTGCCAGCATGGGGGCGGGTGAGCAGTTCTTC. This sequence encodes CASMGAGEQFF.

V gene TRBV19 combines with J gene TRBJ1-2, with no clear D. The length of the CDR3 is 15 residues. V was cut by 6 bases and J by 0 bases, with 14 bases left in between. Germline values: CDR1 LNHDA, CDR2 SQIVND (reference sequence). DNA of the CDR3: TGTGCCAGTAGACCGTCGGACTCATCTAACTATGGCTACACCTTC. Residues: CASRPSDSSNYGYTF. Based on the CDR3 plus reference TRBV19 and TRBJ1-2, the full variable domain is DGGITQSPKYLFRKEGQNVTLSCEQNLNHDAMYWYRQDPGQGLRLIYYSQIVNDFQKGDIAEGYSVSREKKESFPLTVTSAQKNPTAFYLCASRPSDSSNYGYTFGSGTRLTVV.

This chain uses TRBV20-1 with TRBJ2-1; no clear D gene. Germline CDR1 reads DFQATT; CDR2 reads SNEGSKA (reference sequence). This CDR3 has 13 residues. Between the trimmed V and J ends, which lost 5 bases and 6 bases, there was a span of 14 bases. CDR3 nucleotides: TGCAGTGCTTCTGGGATTCTCCCCAATGAGCAGTTCTTC. Protein product: CSASGILPNEQFF.

The chain recombines TRBV29-1 with TRBJ2-3, with 11 nucleotides matching TRBD1. This CDR3 comprises 15 residues. J lost 4 bases, V lost 7 bases, and 10 bases had no gene match. The V gene's germline CDR1 is SQVTM and CDR2 ANQGSEA. CDR3 sequence reads: CSAEGTGGNPDTQYF. The CDR3 DNA reads as TGCAGCGCCGAGGGGACAGGGGGTAACCCAGATACGCAGTATTTT.

This clonotype came up a few times. This chain connects TRBV6-6 to TRBJ2-7, with 7 bases aligning to TRBD2. This CDR3 is built from 14 residues. Losses at the gene ends were 7 bases for V and 6 bases for J; bases not matched to a gene: 12. Germline CDR1 MNHNY, CDR2 SVGAGI (reference sequence). The CDR3 reads CASINPGEGREQYF. CDR3 in DNA: TGTGCCAGCATCAACCCGGGGGAGGGTCGCGAGCAGTACTTC.

The rearrangement joins TRBV6-4 to TRBJ2-1, with 12 bases matching TRBD2. Germline CDR1 and CDR2: MRHNA and SNTAGT. J gave up 10 bases and V 3 bases, and 4 bases lay outside the gene matches. The CDR3 extends over 14 amino acids. CDR3 in DNA: TGTGCCAGCAGTGAACTAGCGGGAGGAGACGAGCAGTTCTTC. As protein: CASSELAGGDEQFF.